This T cell receptor (beta chain) was sequenced for a study of blood T cells in healthy people across ages. The study, taken as a whole, reports: Naive and antigen-experienced cells were not separated, limiting conclusive comparison. Any changes in expanded clonotypes were possibly confounded, as donor CMV status remained unknown.

Between the trimmed V and J ends, which lost 6 bases and 6 bases, there was a span of 17 bases. This CDR3 is 14 amino acids long. Through a sample-barcoded 5' primer and a J-beta primer mix, a second PCR was run for roughly 6 to 11 cycles. TCRdb re-called the 5' RACE reads with MiXCR, one entry per CDR3 protein. The profile covers roughly 730,000 distinct CDR3 sequences, with about 61% appearing a single time and roughly 25% taken by the ten largest. This clonotype occurred a few times. Its antigen is currently unknown. This TCR came from a man aged 35-49 years in good health. The genes are TRBV12-3 or TRBV12-4 and TRBJ2-5; D unresolved. Sequencing was carried out using blood. CDR3 nucleotides: TGTGCCAGCAGGTACAGCGAAGATTGGAAGACCCAGTACTTC. Translated, it gives CASRYSEDWKTQYF.